The rows below give T cell receptor beta chains drawn from one sample of a study of siplizumab effects on memory and regulatory T cells. The assay was immunoSEQ multiplex PCR, and TCRdb's table has in-frame clones only and misses some. The table records around 95,000 clones, less than 95% of them present only once. Sequencing was carried out using non-Treg CD4+ T cells sorted from blood. All receptors derive from a human donor in good health. Both conserved end residues are part of each CDR3. The D gene is left open where the match is weak. Expanded clones are given a class, and other clones once, few, many or no size at all.

j_gene: TRBJ2-7; v_gene: TRBV6-5; len: 11; abundance: -; d_gene: -; CDR3aa: CASSTGTEQYF; CDR3nt: TGTGCCAGCAGTACAGGGACAGAGCAGTACTTC
j_gene: TRBJ2-5; v_gene: TRBV5-1; len: 14; abundance: once; d_gene: -; CDR3aa: CASSLAAGKETQYF; CDR3nt: TGCGCCAGCAGCTTGGCGGCGGGTAAAGAGACCCAGTACTTC
j_gene: TRBJ1-4; v_gene: TRBV6-1; len: 15; abundance: -; d_gene: TRBD1; CDR3aa: CASGDSARGGEKLFF; CDR3nt: TGTGCCAGCGGGGACAGCGCAAGGGGAGGTGAAAAACTGTTTTTT
j_gene: TRBJ1-2; v_gene: TRBV21-1; len: 16; abundance: -; d_gene: -; CDR3aa: CASSKPPGHGRYGYTF; CDR3nt: TGTGCCAGCAGCAAACCCCCGGGACACGGGCGCTATGGCTACACCTTC
j_gene: TRBJ2-7; v_gene: TRBV2; len: 11; abundance: once; d_gene: -; CDR3aa: CASSGRNEQYF; CDR3nt: TGTGCCAGCAGTGGGAGGAACGAGCAGTACTTC
j_gene: TRBJ2-1; v_gene: TRBV18; len: 16; abundance: -; d_gene: -; CDR3aa: CASSPPGRSSYNEQFF; CDR3nt: TGTGCCAGCTCACCACCAGGAAGGAGCTCCTACAATGAGCAGTTCTTC
j_gene: TRBJ2-6; v_gene: TRBV5-4; len: 15; abundance: -; d_gene: -; CDR3aa: CASSLAGSGANVLTF; CDR3nt: TGTGCCAGCAGCTTGGCGGGGTCTGGGGCCAACGTCCTGACTTTC
j_gene: TRBJ1-1; v_gene: TRBV28; len: 14; abundance: -; d_gene: TRBD1; CDR3aa: CASSEQGANTEAFF; CDR3nt: TGTGCCAGCAGTGAACAGGGGGCGAACACTGAAGCTTTCTTT
j_gene: TRBJ2-1; v_gene: TRBV19; len: 15; abundance: -; d_gene: TRBD2; CDR3aa: CASSTSSGPHNEQFF; CDR3nt: TGTGCCAGTAGTACATCTAGCGGGCCCCACAATGAGCAGTTCTTC
j_gene: TRBJ2-2; v_gene: TRBV19; len: 17; abundance: -; d_gene: TRBD1; CDR3aa: CASSILEGAGGLGELFF; CDR3nt: TGTGCCAGTAGTATCCTTGAGGGGGCAGGGGGCCTCGGGGAGCTGTTTTTT
j_gene: TRBJ1-5; v_gene: TRBV9; len: 15; abundance: -; d_gene: -; CDR3aa: CASSVGGDGHQPQHF; CDR3nt: TGTGCCAGCAGCGTAGGAGGGGACGGCCATCAGCCCCAGCATTTT
j_gene: TRBJ2-7; v_gene: TRBV4-1; len: 15; abundance: -; d_gene: TRBD2; CDR3aa: CASSQDRGGRVEQYF; CDR3nt: TGCGCCAGCAGCCAAGACCGGGGAGGGCGAGTAGAGCAGTACTTC
j_gene: TRBJ2-1; v_gene: TRBV9; len: 16; abundance: -; d_gene: TRBD2; CDR3aa: CASSPTSGGHYNEQFF; CDR3nt: TGTGCCAGCAGCCCCACTAGCGGGGGACACTACAATGAGCAGTTCTTC
j_gene: TRBJ2-2; v_gene: TRBV5-8; len: 15; abundance: -; d_gene: -; CDR3aa: CASSLRGGDTGELFF; CDR3nt: TGTGCCAGCAGCTTGAGAGGGGGAGACACCGGGGAGCTGTTTTTT
j_gene: TRBJ2-5; v_gene: TRBV10-3; len: 14; abundance: once; d_gene: TRBD1; CDR3aa: CAIRPGQGQETQYF; CDR3nt: TGTGCCATCAGACCGGGACAGGGTCAAGAGACCCAGTACTTC
j_gene: TRBJ2-4; v_gene: TRBV7-9; len: 11; abundance: -; d_gene: -; CDR3aa: CASGDEDSQYF; CDR3nt: TGTGCCAGCGGGGATGAGGACAGTCAGTACTTC
j_gene: TRBJ2-1; v_gene: TRBV2; len: 18; abundance: -; d_gene: TRBD2; CDR3aa: CASNGGLAGGRSYNEQFF; CDR3nt: TGTGCCAGCAACGGGGGACTAGCGGGAGGACGCTCCTACAATGAGCAGTTCTTC
j_gene: TRBJ1-3; v_gene: TRBV28; len: 14; abundance: -; d_gene: -; CDR3aa: CASSLIASGNTIYF; CDR3nt: TGTGCCAGCAGTTTAATAGCCTCTGGAAACACCATATATTTT
j_gene: TRBJ1-6; v_gene: TRBV2; len: 16; abundance: -; d_gene: -; CDR3aa: CASSGNGGASNSPLHF; CDR3nt: TGTGCCAGCAGTGGGAATGGGGGGGCGAGCAATTCACCCCTCCACTTT
j_gene: TRBJ2-7; v_gene: TRBV19; len: 14; abundance: -; d_gene: -; CDR3aa: CASSRSWQYYEQYF; CDR3nt: TGTGCCAGTAGTAGGTCCTGGCAGTACTACGAGCAGTACTTC
j_gene: TRBJ2-3; v_gene: TRBV7-2; len: 17; abundance: -; d_gene: TRBD2; CDR3aa: CASSRRLAGEGADTQYF; CDR3nt: TGTGCCAGCAGCAGAAGACTAGCGGGAGAGGGGGCGGATACGCAGTATTTT
j_gene: TRBJ1-5; v_gene: TRBV13; len: 14; abundance: -; d_gene: TRBD1; CDR3aa: CASSMGQGRQPQHF; CDR3nt: TGTGCCAGCAGCATGGGACAGGGCCGTCAGCCCCAGCATTTT
j_gene: TRBJ2-5; v_gene: TRBV27; len: 15; abundance: -; d_gene: TRBD1; CDR3aa: CASSPGTGALETQYF; CDR3nt: TGTGCCAGCAGTCCCGGGACAGGGGCGCTGGAGACCCAGTACTTC
j_gene: TRBJ1-5; v_gene: TRBV12-2; len: 15; abundance: -; d_gene: -; CDR3aa: CASRKEGVRNQPQHF; CDR3nt: TGTGCAAGTCGCAAAGAGGGGGTACGCAATCAGCCCCAGCATTTT
j_gene: TRBJ2-3; v_gene: TRBV2; len: 15; abundance: -; d_gene: TRBD2; CDR3aa: CASSARGTTTDTQYF; CDR3nt: TGTGCCAGCAGTGCGCGCGGGACTACGACAGATACGCAGTATTTT
j_gene: TRBJ1-2; v_gene: TRBV7-9; len: 13; abundance: -; d_gene: TRBD1; CDR3aa: CASSLGQIYGYTF; CDR3nt: TGTGCCAGCAGCCTGGGACAGATCTATGGCTACACCTTC
j_gene: TRBJ2-5; v_gene: TRBV29-1; len: 12; abundance: -; d_gene: TRBD1; CDR3aa: CSVLTGGETQYF; CDR3nt: TGCAGCGTTCTTACAGGGGGAGAGACCCAGTACTTC
j_gene: TRBJ1-3; v_gene: TRBV5-1; len: 15; abundance: -; d_gene: -; CDR3aa: CASSPGPNSGNTIYF; CDR3nt: TGCGCCAGCAGCCCGGGACCGAACTCTGGAAACACCATATATTTT
j_gene: TRBJ2-5; v_gene: TRBV7-9; len: 17; abundance: -; d_gene: TRBD1; CDR3aa: CASSPYRVSGGTETQYF; CDR3nt: TGTGCCAGCAGCCCCTACCGGGTTTCAGGGGGCACGGAGACCCAGTACTTC
j_gene: TRBJ1-1; v_gene: TRBV28; len: 16; abundance: -; d_gene: TRBD1; CDR3aa: CASSLGDSLMNTEAFF; CDR3nt: TGTGCCAGCAGTTTAGGGGACAGTCTTATGAACACTGAAGCTTTCTTT
j_gene: TRBJ2-5; v_gene: TRBV6-6; len: 15; abundance: -; d_gene: -; CDR3aa: CASSYSGEGPETQYF; CDR3nt: TGTGCCAGCAGTTACTCGGGGGAAGGGCCAGAGACCCAGTACTTC
j_gene: TRBJ2-1; v_gene: TRBV7-3; len: 15; abundance: -; d_gene: TRBD2; CDR3aa: CASSPRGSGGSEQFF; CDR3nt: TGTGCCAGCAGCCCCCGAGGTAGCGGGGGGAGTGAGCAGTTCTTC
j_gene: TRBJ2-5; v_gene: TRBV4-1; len: 14; abundance: -; d_gene: -; CDR3aa: CASSQVTNQETQYF; CDR3nt: TGCGCCAGCAGCCAAGTAACCAACCAAGAGACCCAGTACTTC
j_gene: TRBJ2-7; v_gene: TRBV5-1; len: 13; abundance: once; d_gene: -; CDR3aa: CASQDGWSYEQYF; CDR3nt: TGCGCCAGCCAGGACGGGTGGTCCTACGAGCAGTACTTC
j_gene: TRBJ1-1; v_gene: TRBV10-2; len: 12; abundance: -; d_gene: -; CDR3aa: CATRDMNTEAFF; CDR3nt: TGCGCCACCCGAGACATGAACACTGAAGCTTTCTTT
j_gene: TRBJ1-1; v_gene: TRBV5-4; len: 14; abundance: -; d_gene: -; CDR3aa: CASSLIGAYTEAFF; CDR3nt: TGTGCCAGCAGCTTGATCGGGGCGTACACTGAAGCTTTCTTT
j_gene: TRBJ2-1; v_gene: TRBV6-5; len: 13; abundance: -; d_gene: TRBD1; CDR3aa: CASSSAPGQGQFF; CDR3nt: TGTGCCAGCAGTTCCGCACCGGGACAGGGACAGTTCTTC
j_gene: TRBJ2-1; v_gene: TRBV5-6; len: 14; abundance: -; d_gene: -; CDR3aa: CASSDRGSYNEQFF; CDR3nt: TGTGCCAGCAGCGACCGAGGCTCCTACAATGAGCAGTTCTTC
j_gene: TRBJ1-2; v_gene: TRBV25-1; len: 14; abundance: -; d_gene: TRBD1; CDR3aa: CASSQQGAGYGYTF; CDR3nt: TGTGCCAGCAGTCAACAGGGGGCTGGCTATGGCTACACCTTC
j_gene: TRBJ1-3; v_gene: TRBV18; len: 17; abundance: -; d_gene: -; CDR3aa: CASLTRTGHLSGNTIYF; CDR3nt: TGTGCCAGCCTCACCCGGACGGGACACCTCTCTGGAAACACCATATATTTT
j_gene: TRBJ2-4; v_gene: TRBV5-1; len: 18; abundance: -; d_gene: -; CDR3aa: CASSNHHGSGTAKNIQYF; CDR3nt: TGCGCCAGCAGCAATCACCACGGATCCGGGACAGCCAAAAACATTCAGTACTTC
j_gene: TRBJ2-3; v_gene: TRBV18; len: 15; abundance: -; d_gene: TRBD2; CDR3aa: CASSKREGGTDTQYF; CDR3nt: TGTGCCAGCTCTAAGCGGGAGGGCGGCACAGATACGCAGTATTTT
j_gene: TRBJ2-5; v_gene: TRBV2; len: 13; abundance: -; d_gene: -; CDR3aa: CAIPTGSGETQYF; CDR3nt: TGTGCCATTCCGACGGGGTCTGGGGAGACCCAGTACTTC
j_gene: TRBJ2-5; v_gene: TRBV27; len: 15; abundance: -; d_gene: -; CDR3aa: CASSLSATRQETQYF; CDR3nt: TGTGCCAGCAGTTTATCGGCAACCAGGCAAGAGACCCAGTACTTC
j_gene: TRBJ2-7; v_gene: TRBV19; len: 16; abundance: -; d_gene: -; CDR3aa: CASSILGATGSYEQYF; CDR3nt: TGTGCCAGTAGTATTCTAGGGGCCACGGGCTCCTACGAGCAGTACTTC
j_gene: TRBJ1-2; v_gene: TRBV19; len: 13; abundance: -; d_gene: -; CDR3aa: CASRTGRGYGYTF; CDR3nt: TGTGCCAGTAGGACGGGCAGGGGCTATGGCTACACCTTC
j_gene: TRBJ2-7; v_gene: TRBV5-1; len: 15; abundance: -; d_gene: -; CDR3aa: CASKSSNGILAEQYF; CDR3nt: TGCGCCAGCAAAAGCTCTAATGGGATTTTGGCCGAGCAGTACTTC
j_gene: TRBJ1-2; v_gene: TRBV5-6; len: 14; abundance: few; d_gene: -; CDR3aa: CASSLTGANYGYTF; CDR3nt: TGTGCCAGCTCCCTAACGGGGGCGAACTATGGCTACACCTTC
j_gene: TRBJ2-7; v_gene: TRBV6-5; len: 14; abundance: once; d_gene: TRBD2; CDR3aa: CASSKRGYGNEQYF; CDR3nt: TGTGCCAGCAGTAAGCGGGGTTATGGAAACGAGCAGTACTTC
j_gene: TRBJ2-5; v_gene: TRBV25-1; len: 16; abundance: -; d_gene: TRBD2; CDR3aa: CASSSWGLAGEETQYF; CDR3nt: TGTGCCAGCAGTTCTTGGGGACTAGCGGGAGAGGAGACCCAGTACTTC
j_gene: TRBJ1-2; v_gene: TRBV19; len: 12; abundance: -; d_gene: -; CDR3aa: CASSLEGYGYTF; CDR3nt: TGTGCCAGTAGCCTTGAAGGGTATGGCTACACCTTC
j_gene: TRBJ2-2; v_gene: TRBV19; len: 15; abundance: -; d_gene: TRBD1; CDR3aa: CASSSVRGRTGELFF; CDR3nt: TGTGCCAGTAGTAGCGTCAGGGGGCGGACCGGGGAGCTGTTTTTT
j_gene: TRBJ2-3; v_gene: TRBV25-1; len: 15; abundance: -; d_gene: -; CDR3aa: CASSRASRSADTQYF; CDR3nt: TGTGCCAGCAGCAGGGCTAGCAGGAGTGCAGATACGCAGTATTTT